This T cell receptor (beta chain) emerged from a study of pediatric ulcerative colitis. General observations from the study: Ulcerative colitis patients shared more blood-rectal clones than controls. In rectum, acute severe colitis had expanded clones and less diversity.

Between the trimmed V and J ends, which lost 8 bases and 6 bases, there was a span of 16 bases. CDR3 length: 14 residues. CDR1 is SNHLY, CDR2 FYNNEI, per germline. The count of this clone is one. The target antigen is unknown. The survey-level immunoSEQ assay was used. Profiled with immunoSEQ multiplex PCR; TCRdb holds only in-frame clones, not every one. The sample holds approximately 32,000 clones, approximately 78% seen once. The sequencing sample was made of blood. This clonotype originated in a boy aged 5-17 years with severe ulcerative colitis. The chain employs TRBV2 and TRBJ2-2, with D perhaps matching TRBD1 or TRBD2 (5 bases each). The CDR3 DNA sequence: TGTGCCAGCCACCCCCAGGGAGTGGCCGGGGAGCTGTTTTTT. Amino acids: CASHPQGVAGELFF.